The next 17 T cell receptor beta chains were all read from a single sample in a study of shared clonotypes between healthy human individuals. Profiled with immunoSEQ multiplex PCR; TCRdb holds only in-frame clones, not every one. Among over a million clones listed, over 95% were seen once. Sequencing was done on a sample of naive CD4+ T cells sorted from blood. Subset of the sample: CD45RA+ positively selected. All receptors derive from a man aged 25 to 45 in good health.

The chain employs TRBV19 and TRBJ1-2; 7 bases are shared with TRBD1. V dropped 5 bases and J dropped 3; count of bases not matched to a gene: 9. Germline CDR1 LNHDA, CDR2 SQIVND (reference sequence). This CDR3 is built from 15 residues. CDR3 nucleotides: TGTGCCAGTAGTGCCTCGACAGGGCTGCACTATGGCTACACCTTC. It is translated as CASSASTGLHYGYTF.

The chain couples TRBV27 to TRBJ2-2, with TRBD1 as a possible D gene (5 bases). The CDR3 totals 17 residues. Trimming stripped 7 bases from V and 2 bases from J, with 20 bases between. The germline CDR1 and CDR2 sequences are MNHEY and SMNVEV (reference sequence). The CDR3 sequence: CASTSSGHLINTGELFF. The CDR3, as DNA: TGTGCCAGCACCTCCTCAGGGCACCTTATCAACACCGGGGAGCTGTTTTTT.

This chain uses TRBV5-1 with TRBJ2-7, with D unresolved. There are 14 residues in the CDR3. V shed 4 bases and J shed 3 bases, with 14 bases lying between them. The germline CDR1 and CDR2 sequences are SGHRS and YFSETQ. The CDR3 region is CASSALGPGYEQYF. The CDR3 DNA reads as TGCGCCAGCAGCGCCCTAGGGCCGGGCTACGAGCAGTACTTC. The full variable domain, with the rest looked up from reference TRBV5-1 and TRBJ2-7, is KAGVTQTPRYLIKTRGQQVTLSCSPISGHRSVSWYQQTPGQGLQFLFEYFSETQRNKGNFPGRFSGRQFSNSRSEMNVSTLELGDSALYLCASSALGPGYEQYFGPGTRLTVT.

V is TRBV6-5 and J is TRBJ1-5; no definite D call. The CDR3 runs to 16 residues. Trimming removed 2 bases from V and 0 bases from J, with 11 bases in between. The germline V gene encodes CDR1 MNHEY and CDR2 SVGAGI. CDR3 in DNA: TGTGCCAGCAGTTACCGGGTGGCAGATAGCAATCAGCCCCAGCATTTT. This gives the protein CASSYRVADSNQPQHF.

Details on this clone: Because the CDR3 is missing its conserved closing phenylalanine or tryptophan, this is likely a read error. It is unclear where the CDR3 begins or ends on the DNA, so no DNA is shown, and the CDR3 is as TCRdb lists it. The J gene is TRBJ1-4, the V gene TRBV7-2. The CDR3 numbers 12 amino acids, ends counted. Germline CDR1 is SGHTA and CDR2 is FQGNSA. The CDR3 sequence: CASSTRAGPLSI.

V is TRBV5-6 and J is TRBJ2-7, with TRBD1 identical over 9 bases. Germline CDR1 and CDR2: SGHDT and YYEEEE. The J segment lost 4 bases and the V segment lost 4 bases, leaving 9 bases of the junction unmatched. CDR3 size: 15 residues. The CDR3, as DNA: TGTGCCAGCAGCAGGACAGGGGACCGGGAATACGAGCAGTACTTC. As protein: CASSRTGDREYEQYF. The full variable domain, in which reference TRBV5-6 and TRBJ2-7 provide the parts outside the CDR3, is DAGVTQSPTHLIKTRGQQVTLRCSPKSGHDTVSWYQQALGQGPQFIFQYYEEEERQRGNFPDRFSGHQFPNYSSELNVNALLLGDSALYLCASSRTGDREYEQYFGPGTRLTVT.

The J gene is TRBJ2-7, the V gene TRBV7-3; D might be TRBD1 or TRBD2, each matching 6 bases. The ends were cut back, 5 bases at V and 4 bases at J, with 18 bases in the middle. Germline V CDR1 and CDR2: SGHTA, FQGTGA. The length of the CDR3 is 15 residues. The CDR3, as DNA: TGTGCCAGCAGCCCAAACGGGGGCGGTGCGTACGAGCAGTACTTC. Translating it yields CASSPNGGGAYEQYF.

This clone was recorded only once. The chain is built from TRBV18 and TRBJ2-5; D may be TRBD1 (6 bases). Between the trimmed V and J ends, which lost 1 base and 3 bases, there was a span of 12 bases. The CDR3 sequence is 15 residues long. Per germline, CDR1 KGHSH and CDR2 LQKENI. The CDR3 loop is CASSPQGTGKETQYF. CDR3 DNA: TGTGCCAGCTCACCACAAGGAACAGGGAAAGAGACCCAGTACTTC.

The chain combines TRBV2 with TRBJ2-3, with TRBD1 identical over 8 bases. J gave up 2 bases and V 1 base, and 2 bases lay outside the gene matches. The germline V gene has CDR1 SNHLY and CDR2 FYNNEI. The CDR3 runs 15 residues. The chain's CDR3 is CASSEGTGTTDTQYF. The CDR3 nucleotides read TGTGCCAGCAGTGAAGGGACAGGGACCACAGATACGCAGTATTTT.

The chain joins TRBV9 to TRBJ2-2, with TRBD2 identical over 7 bases. CDR3 size: 16 residues. The ends lost 7 bases at V and 5 bases at J; junction bases unmatched: 14. Per germline, CDR1 SGDLS and CDR2 YYNGEE. CDR3 amino acids: CASPVAGLAETGELFF. CDR3 sequence (DNA): TGTGCCAGCCCAGTCGCGGGGCTAGCGGAAACCGGGGAGCTGTTTTTT.

The V call is TRBV5-6, the J call TRBJ2-1, with TRBD2 matching 7 bases. Germline assignment: CDR1 SGHDT and CDR2 YYEEEE. V was clipped by 2 bases and J by 5 bases; unmatched bases: 1. CDR3 size: 13 residues. The chain's CDR3 is CASSFGGNNEQFF. CDR3 DNA: TGTGCCAGCAGCTTCGGGGGGAACAATGAGCAGTTCTTC.

The rearrangement joins TRBV18 to TRBJ1-4, with TRBD1 matching 7 bases. Germline assignment: CDR1 KGHSH and CDR2 LQKENI. CDR3 length equals 16 residues. V was pared by 4 bases and J by 2 bases, with 7 bases of the junction left unmatched. CDR3 sequence (DNA): TGTGCCAGCTCACTCGGACAGGCGGCGACTAATGAAAAACTGTTTTTT. Translated, it gives CASSLGQAATNEKLFF. The variable domain in full, with the rest retrieved from reference TRBV18 and TRBJ1-4, is NAGVMQNPRHLVRRRGQEARLRCSPMKGHSHVYWYRQLPEEGLKFMVYLQKENIIDESGMPKERFSAEFPKEGPSILRIQQVVRGDSAAYFCASSLGQAATNEKLFFGSGTQLSVL.

The chain recombines TRBV6-6 with TRBJ2-2, with TRBD2 matching 9 bases. Germline loops: CDR1 MNHNY, CDR2 SVGAGI (reference sequence). This CDR3 spans 16 amino acids. Trimming cost V 5 bases and J 4 bases; bases outside gene matches: 8. The chain's CDR3 is CASSRGSGSSTGELFF. The CDR3 DNA sequence: TGTGCCAGCAGTCGGGGTAGCGGGAGCAGCACCGGGGAGCTGTTTTTT.

This sequence joins TRBV5-6 and TRBJ2-7; D is undetermined. V lost 3 bases and J 1 base, leaving 11 bases between the germline ends. CDR1 and CDR2 (germline): SGHDT, YYEEEE. This CDR3 region has 14 residues. The CDR3 protein is CASSSQDGSYEQYF. Written as DNA, the CDR3 is TGTGCCAGCAGCTCTCAGGACGGATCCTACGAGCAGTACTTC. The full variable domain, rest sourced from reference TRBV5-6 and TRBJ2-7, is DAGVTQSPTHLIKTRGQQVTLRCSPKSGHDTVSWYQQALGQGPQFIFQYYEEEERQRGNFPDRFSGHQFPNYSSELNVNALLLGDSALYLCASSSQDGSYEQYFGPGTRLTVT.

The chain joins TRBV18 to TRBJ2-5, with a tentative D call TRBD1 (6 bases). Germline V gene sequence: CDR1 KGHSH, CDR2 LQKENI. CDR3 length: 14 amino acids. V lost 0 bases and J lost 4, with 9 bases in between. The CDR3 here is CASSPPWGRETQYF. The CDR3 nucleotides are TGTGCCAGCTCACCACCGTGGGGGCGAGAGACCCAGTACTTC.

V is TRBV5-6 and J is TRBJ2-1; 10 bases match TRBD1. Trimming took 2 bases from V and 7 from J; bases not matched to a gene: 9. The CDR3 consists of 16 residues. Germline assignment: CDR1 SGHDT and CDR2 YYEEEE. The CDR3 coding sequence is TGTGCCAGCAGCTTAGCTTTTGGGACAGGGGAGAATGAGCAGTTCTTC. Its protein is CASSLAFGTGENEQFF.

The J gene is TRBJ2-1, the V gene TRBV7-2, with TRBD1 matching 7 bases. The CDR3 has 16 residues. Trimming removed 5 bases from V and 3 bases from J; junction bases left unmatched: 10. CDR1 is SGHTA and CDR2 is FQGNSA in the germline V gene. The CDR3 protein is CASSQDPGQFYNEQFF. For the CDR3, the DNA is TGTGCCAGCAGCCAAGATCCGGGACAGTTCTACAATGAGCAGTTCTTC.